The 30 T cell receptor beta chains presented below share a single source sample, sequenced in a study of graft-versus-host responses after intestinal transplantation. The table came from immunoSEQ multiplex PCR; TCRdb's copy has only in-frame clones and leaves some out. The sample yields approximately 9,100 clones, nearly 95% seen once. The input for sequencing was bone marrow, taken roughly 540 days after intestinal transplantation. The receptors were gathered from a human patient who received an intestinal transplant, so some T cells may come from the graft donor.

The chain uses TRBV6-1 and TRBJ2-7, with D possibly being TRBD2 (6 bases). Trimming took off 3 bases at V and 5 bases at J, with 14 bases between the two ends. CDR3 length: 14 residues. Germline V CDR1 and CDR2: MNHNS, SASEGT. CDR3 bases: TGTGCCAGCAGTGACATGGAGGGCCGGGACGAGCAGTACTTC. Amino acid sequence: CASSDMEGRDEQYF.

The gene calls are TRBV2 and TRBJ1-1, with 7 bases fitting TRBD1. This CDR3 region has 12 residues. Germline CDR1 and CDR2: SNHLY and FYNNEI. The V and J ends lost 10 bases and 3 bases, in that order; junction bases with no gene match: 5. In nucleotides, the CDR3 is TGTGCCACCAAGGGGGCAGACACTGAAGCTTTCTTT. Translating gives CATKGADTEAFF.

V gene TRBV11-1 combines with J gene TRBJ2-5; 13 nucleotides align to TRBD2. Germline CDR1 is SGHAT and CDR2 is FQDESV (reference sequence). V gave up 6 bases and J gave up 1 base; unmatched junction bases: 2. The CDR3 contains 15 residues. CDR3 sequence: CASSRTSGSQETQYF. The CDR3 DNA reads as TGTGCCAGCAGTAGGACTAGCGGGAGCCAAGAGACCCAGTACTTC. Drawing the rest from reference TRBV11-1 and TRBJ2-5, the complete variable domain is EAEVAQSPRYKITEKSQAVAFWCDPISGHATLYWYRQILGQGPELLVQFQDESVVDDSQLPKDRFSAERLKGVDSTLKIQPAELGDSAMYLCASSRTSGSQETQYFGPGTRLLVL.

This chain's CDR3 is CASSHRGDDEQYF. As DNA, the CDR3 is TGTGCCAGCTCTCACCGGGGGGATGACGAGCAGTACTTC. The V call is TRBV4-2, the J call TRBJ2-7; TRBD2 aligns across 7 bases. Germline V gene data show CDR1 as LGHNA and CDR2 as YNFKEQ. After removal of 8 bases from V and 5 bases from J, the junction contained 9 bases not matched to a gene. The CDR3 is 13 residues long.

The chain links TRBV19 to TRBJ1-2; D is uncertain. The ends were cut back, 6 bases at V and 8 bases at J, with 25 bases in the middle. CDR1 is LNHDA, CDR2 SQIVND, per germline (reference sequence). This CDR3 contains 16 residues. The CDR3 nucleotides are TGTGCCAGTAGCCCCACCGTTACACAGATCCTCGGGGGCTACACCTTC. Translating it yields CASSPTVTQILGGYTF.

The chain combines TRBV5-4 with TRBJ2-5; the match to TRBD2 covers 10 bases. This CDR3 is built from 14 residues. J lost 5 bases, V lost 0 bases, and 1 base had no gene match. Germline-derived CDR1 and CDR2 are SGHNT and YYREEE (reference sequence). This CDR3 reads CASSLASGSETQYF. CDR3 DNA sequence: TGTGCCAGCAGCTTGGCTAGCGGGAGCGAGACCCAGTACTTC.

The chain links TRBV4-3 to TRBJ1-2; the D is unclear. CDR1 and CDR2 (germline): LGHNA, YSLEER. The CDR3 has 14 amino acids. Trimming cost V 0 bases and J 5 bases, with 10 bases left between them. The CDR3 loop reads CASSQDAGRYGYTF. CDR3 nucleotide sequence: TGCGCCAGCAGCCAAGATGCCGGGAGGTATGGCTACACCTTC.

The rearrangement joins TRBV7-6 to TRBJ2-1; D ambiguous. This CDR3 has 15 residues. V was shortened by 2 bases and J by 4 bases, with 12 bases between the two germline ends. Germline CDR1 reads SGHVS; CDR2 reads FNYEAQ. CDR3 in DNA: TGTGCCAGCAGCTTACCAAACTTTGGGTACAATGAGCAGTTCTTC. This gives the protein CASSLPNFGYNEQFF.

The genes are TRBV18 and TRBJ2-1; 7 bases align to TRBD1. Germline-derived CDR1 and CDR2 are KGHSH and LQKENI. Trimming at V came to 3 bases and at J to 2 bases, leaving 4 bases not matched to a gene. The CDR3 has 15 residues. The chain's CDR3 is CASSPSGTAYNEQFF. The CDR3 bases are TGTGCCAGCTCACCTTCCGGGACAGCCTACAATGAGCAGTTCTTC.

The chain combines TRBV5-1 with TRBJ1-1, with D perhaps TRBD1 (6 bases). The V gene's germline CDR1 is SGHRS and CDR2 YFSETQ. The CDR3 sequence is 14 residues long. Deletions cut 3 bases from V and 5 bases from J, with 14 bases between. CDR3 sequence (DNA): TGCGCCAGCAGCTCCACCCTACAGGGAACTGAAGCTTTCTTT. This translates into CASSSTLQGTEAFF.

V and J are TRBV11-2 and TRBJ2-1; no clear D. CDR3 length: 12 amino acids. V was cut by 5 bases and J by 4 bases, with 6 bases left in between. The germline gives CDR1 SGHAT, CDR2 FQNNGV. For the CDR3, the DNA is TGTGCCAGCAGCCACGGGTACAATGAGCAGTTCTTC. Residues: CASSHGYNEQFF.

The genes are TRBV7-8 and TRBJ2-5; 7 bases map to TRBD2. V lost 2 bases, J lost 4 bases, and 7 bases stayed unmatched. The CDR3 contains 15 residues. In germline, CDR1 is SGHVS, CDR2 FQNEAQ. As DNA, the CDR3 is TGTGCCAGCAGCTTATTGGCCAGGGAGGGAGAGACCCAGTACTTC. Translation gives CASSLLAREGETQYF.

V gene TRBV15 combines with J gene TRBJ2-5, with D unclear. Germline assignment: CDR1 LNHNV and CDR2 YYDKDF (reference sequence). V was trimmed by 0 bases and J by 2 bases, leaving 7 bases between them. This CDR3 has 14 amino acids. CDR3 sequence reads: CATSRDRLQETQYF. The CDR3 DNA follows: TGTGCCACCAGCAGAGACCGACTTCAAGAGACCCAGTACTTC.

The V call is TRBV11-2, the J call TRBJ2-7; TRBD1 aligns across 9 bases. V was pared by 5 bases and J by 2 bases, with 13 bases of the junction left unmatched. Germline V lookup: CDR1 SGHAT, CDR2 FQNNGV. The CDR3 totals 17 residues. The CDR3 spells CASSPPPGQGPAYEQYF. DNA of the CDR3: TGTGCCAGCAGCCCCCCCCCAGGACAGGGGCCCGCCTACGAGCAGTACTTC.

This clone occurred once. J is TRBJ2-1 and V is TRBV19; 9 bases are shared with TRBD2. The CDR3 spans 15 residues. V lost 7 bases to trimming and J lost 4 bases; unmatched junction nucleotides: 8. Germline CDR1 reads LNHDA; CDR2 reads SQIVND (reference sequence). The CDR3 DNA reads TGTGCCAGTACAGGCGGGAGGGCCGGTTACAATGAGCAGTTCTTC. It specifies CASTGGRAGYNEQFF.

The gene calls are TRBV27 and TRBJ2-3; maybe TRBD2 (6 bases). Trimming stripped 0 bases from V and 3 bases from J, with 10 bases between. From germline, CDR1 is MNHEY and CDR2 SMNVEV (reference sequence). The CDR3 has 15 amino acids. This CDR3 is CASSLSLSGTDTQYF. The CDR3 coding sequence is TGTGCCAGCAGTTTATCGCTAAGCGGGACAGATACGCAGTATTTT.

The chain joins TRBV4-2 to TRBJ2-3; no clear D gene. Germline V CDR1 and CDR2: LGHNA, YNFKEQ. The CDR3 contains 13 residues. V lost 1 base, J lost 4 bases, and 6 bases lay in between. Here the CDR3 reads CASSQVYPDTQYF. CDR3 nucleotides: TGTGCCAGCAGCCAAGTCTATCCAGATACGCAGTATTTT.

The chain couples TRBV4-2 to TRBJ2-5; D not resolved. The CDR3 extends over 14 amino acids. Germline CDR1 and CDR2: LGHNA and YNFKEQ. Trimming left V 1 base short and J 5 bases short, with 11 bases between. As DNA, the CDR3 is TGTGCCAGCAGCCAAGTCCCCGTCCGGGAGACCCAGTACTTC. This codes for CASSQVPVRETQYF.

This chain links TRBV5-1 with TRBJ1-3, with 10 bases lining up with TRBD1. The CDR3 runs to 16 residues. V shed 3 bases and J 3 bases; nucleotides not matched to a gene: 6. The germline V gene encodes CDR1 SGHRS and CDR2 YFSETQ. CDR3 nucleotides: TGCGCCAGCAGCTCACTTGGGACAGGGGTTGGAAACACCATATATTTT. Encoded protein: CASSSLGTGVGNTIYF. Supplemented by reference TRBV5-1 and TRBJ1-3, the full variable domain reads KAGVTQTPRYLIKTRGQQVTLSCSPISGHRSVSWYQQTPGQGLQFLFEYFSETQRNKGNFPGRFSGRQFSNSRSEMNVSTLELGDSALYLCASSSLGTGVGNTIYFGEGSWLTVV.

The J gene is TRBJ2-7, the V gene TRBV6-1, with TRBD2 matching over 9 bases. This CDR3 has 14 amino acids. The germline V gene encodes CDR1 MNHNS and CDR2 SASEGT. The trim removed 3 bases at V and 5 bases at J, leaving 5 bases unmatched. CDR3 loop: CASSDLAGVHEQYF. CDR3 DNA: TGTGCCAGCAGTGATTTAGCGGGAGTCCACGAGCAGTACTTC.

The CDR3 reads CASSYRGLSYEQYF. CDR3 DNA sequence: TGTGCCAGCAGTTACCGGGGACTTTCCTACGAGCAGTACTTC. The chain recombines TRBV6-5 with TRBJ2-7; possible D gene TRBD2, 6 bases. The germline CDR1 and CDR2 sequences are MNHEY and SVGAGI. CDR3 length equals 14 residues. Trimming shortened V by 2 bases and J by 1 base, and 9 bases separated the two germline ends.

The V call is TRBV5-4, the J call TRBJ2-2; D remains unclear. The CDR3 length is 14 residues. Germline CDR1 and CDR2: SGHNT and YYREEE (reference sequence). V lost 3 bases and J 0 bases, leaving 6 bases between the germline ends. The CDR3 here is CASSSSPNTGELFF. CDR3 coding DNA: TGTGCCAGCAGCTCCTCGCCGAACACCGGGGAGCTGTTTTTT.

The chain couples TRBV30 to TRBJ2-1; TRBD1 agrees at 9 bases. The CDR3 covers 14 residues. The V gene end was trimmed by 4 bases and the J gene end by 5 bases; junction bases not matched to a gene: 6. CDR1 GTSNPN and CDR2 SVGIG come from the germline V gene (reference sequence). DNA for the CDR3: TGTGCCTGGACCCGGGACAGGGATAACAATGAGCAGTTCTTC. It codes for CAWTRDRDNNEQFF.

This clone was counted only a few times. J is TRBJ1-5 and V is TRBV7-3, with TRBD1 matching 8 bases. Germline CDR1 is SGHTA and CDR2 is FQGTGA. CDR3 size: 13 residues. Germline trimming cut 5 bases from V and 5 bases from J; bases unmatched to any gene: 2. The CDR3 spells CASSLTGDQPQHF. CDR3 coding DNA: TGTGCCAGCAGCCTGACAGGGGATCAGCCCCAGCATTTT. Filled out from reference TRBV7-3 and TRBJ1-5, the complete variable domain reads GAGVSQTPSNKVTEKGKYVELRCDPISGHTALYWYRQSLGQGPEFLIYFQGTGAADDSGLPNDRFFAVRPEGSVSTLKIQRTERGDSAVYLCASSLTGDQPQHFGDGTRLSIL.

The chain couples TRBV4-2 to TRBJ2-7; possibly TRBD1 or TRBD2 for D (5 bases each). The CDR3 is 15 residues long. Germline loops: CDR1 LGHNA, CDR2 YNFKEQ. V was shortened by 3 bases and J by 2 bases, with 14 bases between the two germline ends. The CDR3 is CASSQGVGTTYEQYF. CDR3 nucleotide sequence: TGTGCCAGCAGCCAGGGGGTGGGGACCACCTACGAGCAGTACTTC.

This sequence joins TRBV19 and TRBJ1-2; D is ambiguous. Looked up from germline, CDR1 is LNHDA and CDR2 is SQIVND (reference sequence). CDR3 length: 14 amino acids. V gave up 3 bases and J gave up 1 base, with 9 bases separating them. CDR3: CASSMTLVNYGYTF. The CDR3, as DNA: TGTGCCAGTAGTATGACCCTAGTTAACTATGGCTACACCTTC.

The gene calls are TRBV6-5 and TRBJ2-3; D gene unclear. The CDR3 is made up of 13 amino acids. Deletions cut 0 bases from V and 4 bases from J, with 5 bases between. The V gene's germline CDR1 is MNHEY and CDR2 SVGAGI. The CDR3 nucleotides read TGTGCCAGCAGTTACTCGAGGTCAGATACGCAGTATTTT. It encodes CASSYSRSDTQYF.

The V gene is TRBV6-1, the J gene TRBJ2-7; 12 bases map to TRBD1. The CDR3 runs 15 residues. Trimming took 8 bases from V and 0 from J; bases not matched to a gene: 5. CDR1 is MNHNS and CDR2 is SASEGT in the germline V gene. The CDR3 nucleotides are TGTGCCAGCCGGGACAGGGGGCTGGCCTCCTACGAGCAGTACTTC. Amino acid sequence: CASRDRGLASYEQYF.

The chain couples TRBV6-5 to TRBJ1-1; D is unclear. The germline CDR1 and CDR2 sequences are MNHEY and SVGAGI. The CDR3 sequence is 13 residues long. V shed 2 bases and J shed 11 bases, with 15 bases lying between them. In DNA, the CDR3 is TGTGCCAGCAGTTACACTAGTGCCGGGGAGGCTTTCTTT. Its translation is CASSYTSAGEAFF.

V gene TRBV2 combines with J gene TRBJ2-1; a possible D gene is TRBD1 (8 bases). CDR1 SNHLY and CDR2 FYNNEI come from the germline V gene. The ends were cut back, 6 bases at V and 5 bases at J, with 17 bases in the middle. The CDR3 sequence is 15 residues long. CDR3 amino acids: CASSDTGGGDNEQFF. CDR3 DNA sequence: TGTGCCAGCAGCGACACAGGGGGGGGTGACAATGAGCAGTTCTTC.